The T cell receptor (beta chain) described here comes from a study of blood T cell repertoires in COVID-19 (dated by TCRdb to about 2020). About the investigation overall: Collaborator samples came from the United States, Italy and Spain and covered acute and convalescent phases of COVID-19. Where HLA class I and class II types were available, the types were taken from metadata supplied by the sample provider, not from assay-based typing. The sample metadata nearly always contained a de-identified subject ID, COVID-19 status, age in years and sex. The material from the prospective study consisted of cDNA or gDNA derived from T cells, B-cell-depleted T cells, or PBMCs. The repertoires were made available in a free public database intended to serve as a resource for research on the immune response to SARS-CoV-2. Deeply sampled blood TCRbeta repertoires from subjects exposed to, actively infected with, or recovered from COVID-19 were included in the dataset. The samples were drawn from the first 160 participants of the ongoing ImmuneRACE study and from 1,254 subjects provided by 6 global collaborators.

The immunoSEQ Assay, a bias-controlled multiplex PCR, was used to amplify TCRbeta CDR3 regions from genomic DNA. In the paper's pipeline: The number of nucleated cells in each sample was estimated by amplification of reference gene primers within the assay. To quantify the absolute abundance of each unique TCRbeta CDR3 rearrangement, sequence reads were collapsed and filtered. For each sample, productive Simpson clonality was calculated as the square root of Simpson's diversity index over productive rearrangements. TCRdb carries this immuneACCESS record with in-frame sequences only. Its versions omit some clonotypes, under half of them owing to an unresolved V gene in the studies checked, with the rest unexplained. V, J and clone size reflect that table, while D and trimming were determined from the DNA. Present in this sample are 120,000 to 150,000 clones, roughly 84% of which were seen just once. The ten biggest clones cover about 2.5% of the sample.

V and J are truncated by 10 bases and 10 bases respectively, leaving an intervening sequence of 11 bases. The CDR3 numbers 10 residues from cysteine through phenylalanine. CDR3 DNA only is kept here, 30 bases in frame from base 1. The germline V gene sets CDR1 to MDHEN and CDR2 to SYDVKM. The collaborating institutions used their own protocols to collect whole blood in K2EDTA tubes. For TCRbeta analysis, collaborators shipped samples as frozen whole blood, isolated PBMCs, or DNA extracted from either of those sample types. As regards this clone: Its antigen target is currently unknown. Per-base qualities were not stored, and no clone one base away is much larger.

Here is what the overall study found, with its caveats: The amount of clinical and demographic metadata varied by source and participant and was provided uncurated.

Sequences were obtained from peripheral blood. The rearranged chain carries TRBV28 and TRBJ2-1, with no reliable assignment of the D segment. The source of this sequence is a human donor with acute or convalescent COVID-19. The donor label of this sample is uncertain. The CDR3 protein sequence reads: CATLAEEQFF. Read as DNA, the sequence is TGTGCCACCCTCGCAGAAGAGCAGTTCTTC.